Each of the 22 T cell receptor beta chains below was sequenced from the same sample in a study of T-cell reconstitution after alpha-beta-depleted transplantation in children. It was with unique molecular identifiers that the TCRbeta library was prepared. TCRdb redid the calling of the PCR reads with MiXCR, one entry per CDR3 protein. This table has some 460,000 distinct CDR3 sequences, around 15% appearing once. The sample in question was PBMCs, mostly from graft donor cells, obtained 360 days after TCRalphabeta/CD19-depleted stem cell transplant. The receptors come from a boy under two years old who had a stem cell transplant for Wiskott-Aldrich syndrome, so the T cells may come from the graft donor.

This clonotype appeared a few times. This chain links TRBV11-3 with TRBJ2-1, with TRBD1 matching over 9 bases. The junction had 8 bases not matched to a gene; V was cut back by 2 bases and J by 6 bases. The CDR3 is 16 amino acids. The germline V gene encodes CDR1 SGHNT and CDR2 YENEEA. CDR3 residues: CASSLRPGTGSNEQFF. In DNA form, the CDR3 reads TGTGCCAGCAGCTTAAGACCCGGGACAGGGTCCAATGAGCAGTTCTTC.

The V call is TRBV11-2, the J call TRBJ2-7; D is perhaps TRBD1 (6 bases). Germline V gives CDR1 SGHAT, CDR2 FQNNGV. The ends were cut back, 5 bases at V and 0 bases at J, with 17 bases in the middle. This CDR3 has 16 residues. CDR3 protein: CASSPWTVPFSYEQYF. In DNA, the CDR3 is TGTGCCAGCAGCCCTTGGACAGTCCCTTTCTCCTACGAGCAGTACTTC.

Note on this clonotype: With a much larger clone just one base away, this may be a read error. The rearrangement links TRBV5-1 to TRBJ2-4, with a weak D call TRBD2 (5 bases). The CDR3 runs to 17 residues. Germline assignment: CDR1 SGHRS and CDR2 YFSETQ. As DNA, the CDR3 is TGCGCCAGCAGCCTGGACGGGATCGTCGGAGCCAAAATCATTCAGTACTTC. Its translation: CASSLDGIVGAKIIQYF.

The chain carries TRBV6-5 and TRBJ2-5; TRBD1 agrees at 9 bases. Germline V gives CDR1 MNHEY, CDR2 SVGAGI. Germline trimming cut 0 bases from V and 4 bases from J; bases unmatched to any gene: 6. The CDR3 has 16 amino acids. CDR3 region: CASSYSPTGGGETQYF. The CDR3 DNA is TGTGCCAGCAGTTACTCTCCGACAGGGGGAGGAGAGACCCAGTACTTC.

This clonotype was seen a few times. This chain joins TRBV2 and TRBJ2-1, with 9 bases aligning to TRBD2. The CDR3 is 14 amino acids. The junction had 10 bases not matched to a gene; V was cut back by 1 base and J by 15 bases. Germline-derived CDR1 and CDR2 are SNHLY and FYNNEI. For the CDR3, the DNA is TGTGCCAGCAGTGAAGAAGCTAGCGGGGTCTTTGGGTTCTTC. Translated: CASSEEASGVFGFF.

This clonotype was picked up many times. V and J are TRBV6-5 and TRBJ1-1; weak D call: TRBD1 (5 bases). The V end was cut by 3 bases, the J end by 3 bases, with 11 bases between. Germline lookup yields CDR1 MNHEY and CDR2 SVGAGI. The CDR3 extends over 14 amino acids. In DNA form, the CDR3 reads TGTGCCAGCAGTTATTCCAGACAGCACACTGAAGCTTTCTTT. Encoded protein: CASSYSRQHTEAFF.

The J gene is TRBJ2-1, the V gene TRBV7-9; D is unresolved. Germline-derived CDR1 and CDR2 are SEHNR and FQNEAQ (reference sequence). V shed 6 bases and J shed 8 bases, with 5 bases lying between them. CDR3 length: 10 amino acids. CDR3: CASSIDEQFF. For the CDR3, the DNA is TGTGCCAGCAGTATCGATGAGCAGTTCTTC.

In this sample, this clonotype turned up a few times. V is TRBV28 and J is TRBJ1-6, with 7 nucleotides matching TRBD1. The germline V gene encodes CDR1 MDHEN and CDR2 SYDVKM. This CDR3 spans 15 amino acids. With V trimmed by 7 bases and J by 6 bases, 9 bases remained unmatched. This CDR3 reads CASIVTGLFNSPLHF. The DNA for the CDR3 is TGTGCCAGCATAGTGACAGGGCTTTTTAATTCACCCCTCCACTTT.

Comments on this clonotype: One end of the junction is discordant with germline, which a read error may explain. The chain links TRBV5-6 to TRBJ2-7; 10 bases are shared with TRBD1. Germline V gene sequence: CDR1 SGHDT, CDR2 YYEEEE. CDR3 length: 14 residues. As DNA, the CDR3 is TGTGCCATCAGCACCGGGACAGGGGTCTACGAGCAGTACTTC. Amino acid sequence: CAISTGTGVYEQYF. Based on the CDR3 plus reference TRBV5-6 and TRBJ2-7, the full variable domain is DAGVTQSPTHLIKTRGQQVTLRCSPKSGHDTVSWYQQALGQGPQFIFQYYEEEERQRGNFPDRFSGHQFPNYSSELNVNALLLGDSALYLCAISTGTGVYEQYFGPGTRLTVT.

This clonotype appeared a few times. This chain uses TRBV7-2 with TRBJ2-3; D perhaps matches TRBD2 (7 bases). Per germline, CDR1 SGHTA and CDR2 FQGNSA. The V end lost 0 bases, the J end lost 4 bases, and 11 bases lay between the germline ends. The CDR3 extends over 15 amino acids. CDR3 coding DNA: TGTGCCAGCAGCTTAGCGGGGGGGGGCCCAGATACGCAGTATTTT. Translating gives CASSLAGGGPDTQYF. Together with reference TRBV7-2 and TRBJ2-3, the CDR3 gives the full variable domain: GAGVSQSPSNKVTEKGKDVELRCDPISGHTALYWYRQSLGQGLEFLIYFQGNSAPDKSGLPSDRFSAERTGGSVSTLTIQRTQQEDSAVYLCASSLAGGGPDTQYFGPGTRLTVL.

This clonotype was observed a single time. The rearrangement links TRBV20-1 to TRBJ1-5; 9 nucleotides align to TRBD1. Unmatched junction bases numbered 5, after V lost 2 bases and J lost 6 bases. Germline values: CDR1 DFQATT, CDR2 SNEGSKA (reference sequence). This CDR3 has 14 amino acids. This CDR3 is CSARPQGAGQPQHF. The CDR3 DNA is TGCAGTGCTAGACCACAGGGGGCAGGTCAGCCCCAGCATTTT.

This clonotype has a handful of counts. The chain couples TRBV10-1 to TRBJ1-1; no reliable D call. The CDR3 has 15 amino acids. V lost 0 bases, J lost 1 base, and 9 bases lay in between. Germline CDR1 reads WNHNN; CDR2 reads SYGVQD (reference sequence). CDR3 coding DNA: TGCGCCAGCAGTGAGTCCGGCAGCCCGAACACTGAAGCTTTCTTT. This gives the protein CASSESGSPNTEAFF.

The CDR3 nucleotides read TGTGCCAGCAGCTTAGGGGTACCTAGTTCGGGCTACGAGCAGTACTTC. Protein product: CASSLGVPSSGYEQYF. The chain is built from TRBV7-2 and TRBJ2-7; D unresolved. V was clipped by 1 base and J by 3 bases, with 16 bases between them. This CDR3 has 16 amino acids. The germline gives CDR1 SGHTA, CDR2 FQGNSA.

The rearrangement joins TRBV2 to TRBJ2-2; 8 nucleotides agree with TRBD2. The CDR3 is 17 residues long. V lost 1 base, J lost 6 bases, and 10 bases stayed unmatched. Germline loops: CDR1 SNHLY, CDR2 FYNNEI. The CDR3 DNA reads TGTGCCAGCAGTGAAGTTGGGGGACTAGTATTTTCCGGGGAGCTGTTTTTT. Its translation: CASSEVGGLVFSGELFF. The whole variable domain, remainder taken from reference TRBV2 and TRBJ2-2, is EPEVTQTPSHQVTQMGQEVILRCVPISNHLYFYWYRQILGQKVEFLVSFYNNEISEKSEIFDDQFSVERPDGSNFTLKIRSTKLEDSAMYFCASSEVGGLVFSGELFFGEGSRLTVL.

The V and J genes are TRBV7-2 and TRBJ1-6, with D possibly matching TRBD1 (5 bases). V shed 3 bases and J shed 4 bases, with 10 bases lying between them. Germline lookup yields CDR1 SGHTA and CDR2 FQGNSA. The CDR3 has 15 amino acids. The CDR3 region has the DNA TGTGCCAGCAGCTTGGGGGTGCTATATAATTCACCCCTCCACTTT. It codes for CASSLGVLYNSPLHF.

This clonotype was detected a few times. The chain employs TRBV27 and TRBJ2-1; 7 bases are shared with TRBD1. The CDR3 extends over 17 amino acids. V shed 8 bases, J shed 0 bases, and the junction held 13 bases outside the gene matches. CDR1 MNHEY and CDR2 SMNVEV come from the germline V gene (reference sequence). This chain's CDR3 is CASSGGSKRRSYNEQFF. For the CDR3, the DNA is TGTGCCAGCTCAGGGGGTTCGAAGCGACGCTCCTACAATGAGCAGTTCTTC.

This clonotype occurred many times. The chain has TRBV12-3 or TRBV12-4 and TRBJ2-3; the D gene is possibly TRBD2 (5 bases). V was cut by 6 bases and J by 2 bases, with 15 bases left in between. The CDR3 has 15 amino acids. Written as DNA, the CDR3 is TGTGCCAGCAGCCGACGCGGGCGGTTCACAGATACGCAGTATTTT. Amino acids: CASSRRGRFTDTQYF.

This clonotype was counted many times. DNA for the CDR3: TGTGCCAGCAGCTTAGCCTCAGCGGGAGGGCGGCAGACCCAGTACTTC. It encodes CASSLASAGGRQTQYF. The chain uses TRBV7-2 and TRBJ2-5; 10 positions agree with TRBD2. Trimming cost V 0 bases and J 6 bases; bases outside gene matches: 7. In germline, CDR1 is SGHTA, CDR2 FQGNSA. This CDR3 is 16 amino acids long.

A few counts support this clonotype. The rearrangement uses TRBV12-3 or TRBV12-4 and TRBJ2-7; 9 bases are a match to TRBD1. There are 15 residues in the CDR3. The junction had 7 bases not matched to a gene; V was cut back by 6 bases and J by 1 base. The CDR3 here is CASRLTGGASYEQYF. CDR3 coding DNA: TGTGCCAGCAGGTTAACAGGGGGCGCATCCTACGAGCAGTACTTC.

The chain is built from TRBV12-3 or TRBV12-4 and TRBJ2-1, with D tentatively TRBD2 (6 bases). The CDR3 is 14 amino acids. V lost 4 bases and J lost 4, with 11 bases in between. In DNA form, the CDR3 reads TGTGCCAGCAGTTGGGCTAGCGCATACAATGAGCAGTTCTTC. It encodes CASSWASAYNEQFF.

This clonotype has just one count. The gene calls are TRBV30 and TRBJ2-7; D might be TRBD1 (6 bases). Germline loops: CDR1 GTSNPN, CDR2 SVGIG (reference sequence). The length of the CDR3 is 11 residues. V dropped 3 bases and J dropped 4 bases, with 7 bases sitting between them. The chain's CDR3 is CAWSGQYEQYF. DNA for the CDR3: TGTGCCTGGAGCGGACAGTACGAGCAGTACTTC.

This clonotype was detected only a few times. The V call is TRBV28, the J call TRBJ1-1; TRBD1 aligns across 7 bases. Unmatched junction bases numbered 7, after V lost 4 bases and J lost 5 bases. CDR1 is MDHEN, CDR2 SYDVKM, per germline. The CDR3 length is 14 residues. The CDR3 sequence: CASSSLTGVTEAFF. In nucleotides, the CDR3 is TGTGCCAGCAGTTCGTTAACAGGGGTTACTGAAGCTTTCTTT.